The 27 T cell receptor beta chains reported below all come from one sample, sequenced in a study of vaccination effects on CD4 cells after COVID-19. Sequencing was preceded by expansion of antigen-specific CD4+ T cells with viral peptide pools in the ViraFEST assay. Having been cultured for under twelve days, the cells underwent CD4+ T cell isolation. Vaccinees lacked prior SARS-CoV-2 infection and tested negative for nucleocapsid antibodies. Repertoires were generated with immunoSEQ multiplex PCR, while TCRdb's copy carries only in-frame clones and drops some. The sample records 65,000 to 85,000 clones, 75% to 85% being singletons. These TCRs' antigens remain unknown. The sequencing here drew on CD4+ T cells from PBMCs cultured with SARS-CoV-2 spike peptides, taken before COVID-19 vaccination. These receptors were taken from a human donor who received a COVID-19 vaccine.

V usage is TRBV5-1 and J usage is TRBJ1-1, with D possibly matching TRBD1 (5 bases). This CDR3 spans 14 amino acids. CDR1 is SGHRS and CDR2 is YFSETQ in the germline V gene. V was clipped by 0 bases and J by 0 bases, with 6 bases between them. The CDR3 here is CASSLGGLNTEAFF. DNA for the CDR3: TGCGCCAGCAGCTTGGGGGGCCTGAACACTGAAGCTTTCTTT.

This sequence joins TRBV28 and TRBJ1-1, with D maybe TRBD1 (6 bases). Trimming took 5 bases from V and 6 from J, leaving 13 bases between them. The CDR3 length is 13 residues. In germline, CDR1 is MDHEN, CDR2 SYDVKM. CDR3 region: CASSQGGRAEAFF. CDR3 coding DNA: TGTGCCAGCAGTCAAGGGGGGCGCGCTGAAGCTTTCTTT.

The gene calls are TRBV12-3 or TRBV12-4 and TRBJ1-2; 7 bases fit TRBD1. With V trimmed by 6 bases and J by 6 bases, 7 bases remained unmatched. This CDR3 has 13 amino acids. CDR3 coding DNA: TGTGCCAGCAGCCCCGGGACAGCAGATGGCTACACCTTC. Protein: CASSPGTADGYTF.

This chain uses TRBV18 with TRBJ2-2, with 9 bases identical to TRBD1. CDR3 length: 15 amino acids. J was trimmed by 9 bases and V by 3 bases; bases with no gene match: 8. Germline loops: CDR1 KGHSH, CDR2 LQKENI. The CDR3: CASSPPGTGLRELFF. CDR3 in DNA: TGTGCCAGCTCACCTCCCGGGACAGGGTTGCGGGAGCTGTTTTTT.

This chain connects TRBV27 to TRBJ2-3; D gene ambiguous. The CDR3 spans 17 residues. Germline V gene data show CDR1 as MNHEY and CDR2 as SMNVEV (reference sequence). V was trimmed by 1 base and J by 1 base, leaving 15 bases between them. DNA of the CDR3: TGTGCCAGCAGTTTATTTTATTCCGTAACGGGCACAGATACGCAGTATTTT. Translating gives CASSLFYSVTGTDTQYF.

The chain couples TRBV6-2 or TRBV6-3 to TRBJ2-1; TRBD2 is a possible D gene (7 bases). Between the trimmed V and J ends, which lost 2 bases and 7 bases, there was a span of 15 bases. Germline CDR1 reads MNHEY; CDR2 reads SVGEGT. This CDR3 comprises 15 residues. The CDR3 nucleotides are TGTGCCAGCAGTTACGGAGGGGGGGCGCAGAATGAGCAGTTCTTC. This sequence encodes CASSYGGGAQNEQFF.

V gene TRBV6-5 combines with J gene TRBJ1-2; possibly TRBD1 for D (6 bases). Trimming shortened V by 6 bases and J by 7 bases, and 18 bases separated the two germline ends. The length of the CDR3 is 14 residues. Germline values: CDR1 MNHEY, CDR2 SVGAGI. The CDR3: CASSRSGTPAGYTF. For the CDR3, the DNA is TGTGCCAGCAGCCGCTCCGGGACACCGGCTGGCTACACCTTC.

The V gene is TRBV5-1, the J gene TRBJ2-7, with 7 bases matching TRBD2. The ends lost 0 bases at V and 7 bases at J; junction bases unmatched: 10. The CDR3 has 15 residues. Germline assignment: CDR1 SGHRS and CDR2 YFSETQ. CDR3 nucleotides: TGCGCCAGCAGCTTGGTAGCGGGTTCTCACGGGGAGCAGTACGTC. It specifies CASSLVAGSHGEQYV.

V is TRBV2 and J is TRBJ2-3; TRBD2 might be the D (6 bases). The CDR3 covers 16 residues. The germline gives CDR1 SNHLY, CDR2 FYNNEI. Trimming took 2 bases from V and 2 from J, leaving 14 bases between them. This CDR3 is CASSERRGTITDTQYF. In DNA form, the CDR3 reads TGTGCCAGCAGTGAAAGACGGGGGACCATCACAGATACGCAGTATTTT.

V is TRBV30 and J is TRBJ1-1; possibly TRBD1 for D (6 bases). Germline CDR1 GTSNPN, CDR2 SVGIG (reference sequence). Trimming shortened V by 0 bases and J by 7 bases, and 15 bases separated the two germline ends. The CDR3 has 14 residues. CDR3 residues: CAWSVSAGAGEAFF. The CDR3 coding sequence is TGTGCCTGGAGTGTGAGTGCGGGGGCTGGTGAAGCTTTCTTT. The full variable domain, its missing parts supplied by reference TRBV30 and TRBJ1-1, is SQTIHQWPATLVQPVGSPLSLECTVEGTSNPNLYWYRQAAGRGLQLLFYSVGIGQISSEVPQNLSASRPQDRQFILSSKKLLLSDSGFYLCAWSVSAGAGEAFFGQGTRLTVV.

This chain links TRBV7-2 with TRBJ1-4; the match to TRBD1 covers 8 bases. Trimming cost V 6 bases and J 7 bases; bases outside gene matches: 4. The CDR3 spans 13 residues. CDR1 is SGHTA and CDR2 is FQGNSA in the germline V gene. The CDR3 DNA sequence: TGTGCCAGCAGAGCAGACAGGGGTGAAAAACTGTTTTTT. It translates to CASRADRGEKLFF.

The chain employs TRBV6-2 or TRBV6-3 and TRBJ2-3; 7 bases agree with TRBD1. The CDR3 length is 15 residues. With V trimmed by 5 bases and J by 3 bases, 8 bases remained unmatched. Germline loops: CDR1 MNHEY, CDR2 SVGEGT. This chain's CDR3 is CASSRQGRRTDTQYF. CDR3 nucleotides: TGTGCCAGCAGTCGACAGGGCCGAAGGACAGATACGCAGTATTTT.

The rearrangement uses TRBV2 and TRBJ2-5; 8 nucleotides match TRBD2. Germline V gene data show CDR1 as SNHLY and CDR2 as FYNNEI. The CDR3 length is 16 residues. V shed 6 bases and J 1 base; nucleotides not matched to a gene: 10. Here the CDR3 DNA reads TGTGCCAGCAGGGGCTTAGGTCTAGCGGGCCAAGAGACCCAGTACTTC. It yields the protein CASRGLGLAGQETQYF.

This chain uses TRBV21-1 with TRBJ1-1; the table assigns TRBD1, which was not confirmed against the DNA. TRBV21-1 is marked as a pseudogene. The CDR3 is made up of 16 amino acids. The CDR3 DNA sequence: TGTGCCAGCAGCCTGACAGGGGGCGCGGATTTGAATGAAGCTTTCTTT. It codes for CASSLTGGADLNEAFF.

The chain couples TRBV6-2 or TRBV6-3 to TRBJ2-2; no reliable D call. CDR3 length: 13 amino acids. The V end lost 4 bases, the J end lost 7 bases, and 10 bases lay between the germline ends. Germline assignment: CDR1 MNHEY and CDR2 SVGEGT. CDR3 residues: CASSSRTFGELFF. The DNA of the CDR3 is TGTGCCAGCAGTTCAAGGACGTTCGGGGAGCTGTTTTTT.

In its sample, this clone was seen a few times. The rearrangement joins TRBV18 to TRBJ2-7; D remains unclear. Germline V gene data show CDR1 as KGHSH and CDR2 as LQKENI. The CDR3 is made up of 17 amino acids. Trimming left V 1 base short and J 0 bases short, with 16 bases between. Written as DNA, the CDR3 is TGTGCCAGCTCACCACACTACCAAGACATGGACTCCTACGAGCAGTACGTC. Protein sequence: CASSPHYQDMDSYEQYV.

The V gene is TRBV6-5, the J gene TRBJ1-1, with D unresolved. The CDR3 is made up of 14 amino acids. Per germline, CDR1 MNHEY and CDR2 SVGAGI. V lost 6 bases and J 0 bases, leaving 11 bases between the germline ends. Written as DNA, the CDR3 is TGTGCCAGCAGAAGGGAAGCCATGAACACTGAAGCTTTCTTT. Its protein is CASRREAMNTEAFF.

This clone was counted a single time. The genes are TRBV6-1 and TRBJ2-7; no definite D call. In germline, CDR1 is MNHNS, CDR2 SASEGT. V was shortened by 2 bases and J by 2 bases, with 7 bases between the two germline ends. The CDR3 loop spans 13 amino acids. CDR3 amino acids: CASSEYQAYEQYV. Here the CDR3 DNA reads TGTGCCAGCAGTGAATACCAGGCCTACGAGCAGTACGTC.

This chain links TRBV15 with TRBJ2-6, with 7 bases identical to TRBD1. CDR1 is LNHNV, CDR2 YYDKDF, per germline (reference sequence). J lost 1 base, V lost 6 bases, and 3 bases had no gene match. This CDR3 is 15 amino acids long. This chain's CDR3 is CATRPGQSGANVLTF. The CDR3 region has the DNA TGTGCCACCAGACCGGGACAGTCTGGGGCCAACGTCCTGACTTTC.

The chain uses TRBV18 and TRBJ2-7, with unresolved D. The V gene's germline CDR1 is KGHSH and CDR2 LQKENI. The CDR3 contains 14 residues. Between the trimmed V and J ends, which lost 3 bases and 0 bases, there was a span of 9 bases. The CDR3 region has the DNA TGTGCCAGCTCACCCTCAGCCAGCTCCTACGAGCAGTACGTC. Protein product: CASSPSASSYEQYV.

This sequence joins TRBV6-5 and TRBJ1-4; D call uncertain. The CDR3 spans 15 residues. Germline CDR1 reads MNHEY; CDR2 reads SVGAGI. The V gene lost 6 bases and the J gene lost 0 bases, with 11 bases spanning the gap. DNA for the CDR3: TGTGCCAGCAGACGAGACTCCGCAACTAATGAAAAACTGTTTTTT. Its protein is CASRRDSATNEKLFF.

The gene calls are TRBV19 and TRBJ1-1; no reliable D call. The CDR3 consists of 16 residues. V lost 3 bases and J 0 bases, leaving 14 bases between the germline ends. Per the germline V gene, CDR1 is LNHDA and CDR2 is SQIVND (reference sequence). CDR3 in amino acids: CASSIAVIGLNTEAFF. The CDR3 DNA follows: TGTGCCAGTAGTATCGCCGTTATTGGGTTGAACACTGAAGCTTTCTTT.

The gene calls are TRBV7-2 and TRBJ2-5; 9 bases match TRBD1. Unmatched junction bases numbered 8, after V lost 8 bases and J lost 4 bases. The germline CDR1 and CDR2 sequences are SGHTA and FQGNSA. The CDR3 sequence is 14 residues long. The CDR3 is CASETGGRRETQYF. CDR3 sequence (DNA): TGTGCCAGCGAAACAGGGGGCCGGAGAGAGACCCAGTACTTC.

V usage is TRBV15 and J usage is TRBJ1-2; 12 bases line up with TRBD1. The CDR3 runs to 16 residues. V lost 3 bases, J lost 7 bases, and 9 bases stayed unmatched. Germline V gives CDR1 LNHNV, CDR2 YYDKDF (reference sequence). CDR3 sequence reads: CATSRVPGQGAGGYTF. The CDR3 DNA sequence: TGTGCCACCAGCAGGGTCCCGGGACAGGGGGCAGGTGGCTACACCTTC.

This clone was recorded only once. The CDR3 DNA reads as TGCGCCAGCAGCTTGGCCTTAAGGGGGAGTAATTCACCCCTCCACTTT. It is translated as CASSLALRGSNSPLHF. The chain recombines TRBV5-1 with TRBJ1-6, with D perhaps TRBD1 (6 bases). CDR1 and CDR2 from the germline V gene are SGHRS and YFSETQ. The CDR3 runs to 16 residues. V gave up 0 bases and J gave up 6 bases, with 13 bases separating them.

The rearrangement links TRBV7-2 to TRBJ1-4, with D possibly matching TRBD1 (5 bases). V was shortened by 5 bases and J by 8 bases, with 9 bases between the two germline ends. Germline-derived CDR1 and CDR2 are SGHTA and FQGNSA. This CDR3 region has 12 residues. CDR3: CASSTRQEKLFF. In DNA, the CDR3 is TGTGCCAGCAGCACTCGACAGGAAAAACTGTTTTTT.

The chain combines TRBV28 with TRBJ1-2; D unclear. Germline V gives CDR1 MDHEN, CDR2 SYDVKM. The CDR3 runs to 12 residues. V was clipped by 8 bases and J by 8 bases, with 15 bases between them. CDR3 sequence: CASGEERFGYTF. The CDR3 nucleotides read TGTGCCAGCGGGGAGGAGCGGTTCGGCTACACCTTC.